A selection of T cell receptor beta chains follows, all from one sample in a study of CD8 T cells in Susac syndrome. Via MiXCR, TCRdb re-called the immunoSEQ multiplex PCR reads, giving one row per CDR3 protein. Among around 200,000 distinct CDR3 sequences listed, roughly 94% were seen once. Material for sequencing was CD4+ T cells from PBMCs. The receptor set was obtained from a human donor with Susac syndrome. The CDR3 runs from the conserved cysteine through the conserved F or W. Each record gives: D gene, J gene, clone size, V gene, CDR3 DNA, CDR3 protein. The D gene is left open where the match is weak. Size is stated for part of the rows, as once, few or many counts, or as a class when the clone is expanded.

d_gene: .; j_gene: TRBJ2-3; abundance: few; v_gene: TRBV11-3; CDR3nt: TGTGCCAGCAGCTTCGGACTTAGCACAGATACGCAGTATTTT; CDR3aa: CASSFGLSTDTQYF
d_gene: .; j_gene: TRBJ1-4; abundance: once; v_gene: TRBV13; CDR3nt: TGTGCCAGCAGCTTTTTCGGGGCAAGTAGAGAAAAACTGTTTTTT; CDR3aa: CASSFFGASREKLFF
d_gene: .; j_gene: TRBJ1-1; abundance: .; v_gene: TRBV7-9; CDR3nt: TGTGCCAGCAGCTTATTTGGCACTGAAGCTTTCTTT; CDR3aa: CASSLFGTEAFF
d_gene: TRBD2; j_gene: TRBJ2-7; abundance: .; v_gene: TRBV25-1; CDR3nt: TGTGCCAGCAGTGAATTTGGGCTAGCGGGAGGCCATTACGAGCAGTACTTC; CDR3aa: CASSEFGLAGGHYEQYF
d_gene: TRBD2; j_gene: TRBJ2-3; abundance: .; v_gene: TRBV5-4; CDR3nt: TGTGCCAGCAGCCTATCCGGGACTAGCGGAGATACGCAGTATTTT; CDR3aa: CASSLSGTSGDTQYF
d_gene: .; j_gene: TRBJ1-2; abundance: .; v_gene: TRBV19; CDR3nt: TGTGCCAGCGGTTGGGCGGGCTATGGCTACACCTTC; CDR3aa: CASGWAGYGYTF
d_gene: .; j_gene: TRBJ2-3; abundance: once; v_gene: TRBV18; CDR3nt: TGTGCCAGCCAAACCCGACAGGCGGCTCGCGATACGCAGTATTTT; CDR3aa: CASQTRQAARDTQYF
d_gene: TRBD2; j_gene: TRBJ2-1; abundance: .; v_gene: TRBV5-1; CDR3nt: TGCGCCAGCAGCGCTAGGGCTAGCGGCTACAATGAGCAGTTCTTC; CDR3aa: CASSARASGYNEQFF
d_gene: .; j_gene: TRBJ1-1; abundance: .; v_gene: TRBV7-8; CDR3nt: TGTGCCAGCAGCTTAGTAAGGGTGATGAACACTGAAGCTTTCTTT; CDR3aa: CASSLVRVMNTEAFF
d_gene: .; j_gene: TRBJ2-7; abundance: .; v_gene: TRBV7-2; CDR3nt: TGTGCCAGCAGCCCCGGAACGGGCTACTCCTACGAGCAGTACTTC; CDR3aa: CASSPGTGYSYEQYF
d_gene: TRBD1; j_gene: TRBJ1-2; abundance: .; v_gene: TRBV11-2; CDR3nt: TGTGCCAGCAGCCCACTGACAGGGTCCCGGAGGAACTATGGCTACACCTTC; CDR3aa: CASSPLTGSRRNYGYTF
d_gene: .; j_gene: TRBJ2-7; abundance: .; v_gene: TRBV1; CDR3nt: TGCACCAGCAGCCAAGGACCTAAACCCTACGAGCAGTACTTC; CDR3aa: CTSSQGPKPYEQYF
d_gene: .; j_gene: TRBJ1-1; abundance: .; v_gene: TRBV7-2; CDR3nt: TGTGCCAGCAGCTTAGCGCAAGGGGTTATCTCGGGGAGGGAGGCTTTCTTT; CDR3aa: CASSLAQGVISGREAFF
d_gene: .; j_gene: TRBJ1-3; abundance: .; v_gene: TRBV9; CDR3nt: TGTGCCAGCAGCGTTGAAGCAGATAGCTCTGGAAACACCATATATTTT; CDR3aa: CASSVEADSSGNTIYF
d_gene: .; j_gene: TRBJ2-1; abundance: .; v_gene: TRBV20-1; CDR3nt: TGCAGTGCTAGAGGGGGGGACCCCGGGGCCCATGAGCAGTTCTTC; CDR3aa: CSARGGDPGAHEQFF
d_gene: TRBD2; j_gene: TRBJ2-1; abundance: .; v_gene: TRBV19; CDR3nt: TGTGCCAGTAGTTCTCTGGGACTAGCGGGATTGTTCTTC; CDR3aa: CASSSLGLAGLFF
d_gene: TRBD2; j_gene: TRBJ2-7; abundance: .; v_gene: TRBV4-2; CDR3nt: TGTGCCAGCAGCCAAGGGGGACTAGTCTACGAGCAGTACTTC; CDR3aa: CASSQGGLVYEQYF
d_gene: .; j_gene: TRBJ2-1; abundance: .; v_gene: TRBV20-1; CDR3nt: TGCAGTGCTCTTGAGACCACCAAGAATGAGCAGTTCTTC; CDR3aa: CSALETTKNEQFF
d_gene: .; j_gene: TRBJ1-1; abundance: .; v_gene: TRBV6-6; CDR3nt: TGTGCCACCGTGGACAGCCTAAACACTGAAGCTTTCTTT; CDR3aa: CATVDSLNTEAFF
d_gene: TRBD1; j_gene: TRBJ1-2; abundance: .; v_gene: TRBV30; CDR3nt: TGTGCCTGGTCCACCGGACAGGTTATCTATGGCTACACCTTC; CDR3aa: CAWSTGQVIYGYTF
d_gene: .; j_gene: TRBJ2-5; abundance: .; v_gene: TRBV20-1; CDR3nt: TGCAGTGCGAATAAGGGCCAAGAGACCCAGTACTTC; CDR3aa: CSANKGQETQYF
d_gene: .; j_gene: TRBJ1-1; abundance: .; v_gene: TRBV23-1; CDR3nt: TGCGCCAGCAGTCAACCGAAGAACCCAGGGACTGAAGCTTTCTTT; CDR3aa: CASSQPKNPGTEAFF
d_gene: TRBD1; j_gene: TRBJ2-5; abundance: .; v_gene: TRBV12-5; CDR3nt: TGTGCTAGTGGTCCCCGGGACAGCCAAGAGACCCAGTACTTC; CDR3aa: CASGPRDSQETQYF
d_gene: .; j_gene: TRBJ1-4; abundance: .; v_gene: TRBV4-1; CDR3nt: TGCGCCAGCAGCCAAACCGGGACCTACAATGAAAAACTGTTTTTT; CDR3aa: CASSQTGTYNEKLFF
d_gene: .; j_gene: TRBJ1-1; abundance: .; v_gene: TRBV5-1; CDR3nt: TGCGCCAGCAGCTTGGGGCTACAGGGACGGGGCACTGAAGCTTTCTTT; CDR3aa: CASSLGLQGRGTEAFF